The clone carrying this TCR beta chain occurred a few times. Extraction and reverse transcription of RNA yielded cDNA as the sequencing template. Produced via immunoSEQ multiplex PCR; TCRdb's table is partial and in-frame only. The table includes tens of thousands of clones, just over 50% detected once. These data come from a study of CD8+ T cells in alopecia areata. Alopecia areata patients provided lesional scalp punch biopsies and peripheral blood. V shed 9 bases and J shed 6 bases, with 12 bases lying between them. Germline values: CDR1 MDHEN, CDR2 SYDVKM. This CDR3 comprises 12 residues. This chain joins TRBV28 and TRBJ2-1; D uncertain. The sample taken for sequencing was NKG2D-high CD8+ T cells sorted from blood. This TCR was recovered from a human donor with alopecia areata. Here the CDR3 reads CASNIRANEQFF. As DNA, the CDR3 is TGTGCCAGTAATATTCGGGCCAATGAGCAGTTCTTC.